The 10 T cell receptor beta chains in this list originate from one sample, sequenced in a study of cytomegalovirus exposure and HLA in healthy donors. Primers included in the PCR were 60 Vbeta and 13 Jbeta primers. Data came from immunoSEQ multiplex PCR; TCRdb stores just in-frame clones and leaves some out. The sample has some 130,000 clones, about 75% seen once. The source material was PBMCs. The source of these receptors is a woman in her forties in good health and CMV-seronegative.

The chain combines TRBV5-4 with TRBJ2-3, with 7 bases aligning to TRBD2. V shed 0 bases, J shed 1 base, and the junction held 8 bases outside the gene matches. This CDR3 comprises 17 residues. CDR1 is SGHNT and CDR2 is YYREEE in the germline V gene (reference sequence). CDR3 region: CASSLETGGRGTDTQYF. CDR3 nucleotides: TGTGCCAGCAGCTTGGAAACGGGGGGTAGGGGCACAGATACGCAGTATTTT. Combining the CDR3 with reference TRBV5-4 and TRBJ2-3 gives the whole variable domain ETGVTQSPTHLIKTRGQQVTLRCSSQSGHNTVSWYQQALGQGPQFIFQYYREEENGRGNFPPRFSGLQFPNYSSELNVNALELDDSALYLCASSLETGGRGTDTQYFGPGTRLTVL.

This clone showed up just a few times. The V call is TRBV9, the J call TRBJ2-7; 8 bases fit TRBD2. This CDR3 is built from 13 residues. Germline trimming cut 4 bases from V and 5 bases from J; bases unmatched to any gene: 5. Germline V gives CDR1 SGDLS, CDR2 YYNGEE. For the CDR3, the DNA is TGTGCCAGCAGCACGGGACTAGGTAACGAGCAGTACTTC. Its translation: CASSTGLGNEQYF.

This chain uses TRBV6-5 with TRBJ2-7; D possibly corresponds to TRBD1 (6 bases). The CDR3 spans 15 residues. V was trimmed by 2 bases and J by 3 bases, leaving 14 bases between them. Germline V gives CDR1 MNHEY, CDR2 SVGAGI. The CDR3 coding sequence is TGTGCCAGCAGTTACCGAATGACAGGAAACTACGAGCAGTACTTC. It encodes CASSYRMTGNYEQYF.

The chain uses TRBV6-4 and TRBJ1-2; a possible D gene is TRBD1 (6 bases). The CDR3 length is 17 residues. Germline CDR1 and CDR2: MRHNA and SNTAGT. The V end was cut by 6 bases, the J end by 2 bases, with 22 bases between. The CDR3 nucleotides read TGTGCCAGCAGGACCGAAGCGGACAGCCAAAGAAACTATGGCTACACCTTC. This encodes CASRTEADSQRNYGYTF.

This chain links TRBV5-1 with TRBJ1-1, with TRBD1 matching 8 bases. V dropped 6 bases and J dropped 1; count of bases not matched to a gene: 5. The CDR3 runs 14 residues. Germline-derived CDR1 and CDR2 are SGHRS and YFSETQ. In DNA, the CDR3 is TGCGCCAGCAACTTAGGGACAGGGAACACTGAAGCTTTCTTT. Translation gives CASNLGTGNTEAFF.

This chain connects TRBV7-2 to TRBJ2-7, with D possibly being TRBD1 (6 bases). CDR1 is SGHTA, CDR2 FQGNSA, per germline. The CDR3 is 14 residues long. Trimming left V 5 bases short and J 0 bases short, with 11 bases between. CDR3 protein: CASSQTGGSYEQYF. CDR3 DNA: TGTGCCAGCAGCCAGACAGGAGGCTCCTACGAGCAGTACTTC. Filled out from reference TRBV7-2 and TRBJ2-7, the complete variable domain reads GAGVSQSPSNKVTEKGKDVELRCDPISGHTALYWYRQSLGQGLEFLIYFQGNSAPDKSGLPSDRFSAERTGGSVSTLTIQRTQQEDSAVYLCASSQTGGSYEQYFGPGTRLTVT.

This clone was detected a few times. The rearrangement uses TRBV25-1 and TRBJ1-3; 9 nucleotides match TRBD1. Germline loops: CDR1 MGHDK, CDR2 SYGVNS. There are 16 residues in the CDR3. Germline trimming cut 4 bases from V and 3 bases from J; bases unmatched to any gene: 7. The CDR3 spells CASSALQGAGGNTIYF. In DNA, the CDR3 is TGTGCCAGCAGTGCCTTACAGGGGGCAGGTGGAAACACCATATATTTT.

The gene calls are TRBV6-5 and TRBJ1-1; TRBD1 is a possible D gene (5 bases). Trimming shortened V by 2 bases and J by 4 bases, and 8 bases separated the two germline ends. Germline V gene lookup returns CDR1 MNHEY and CDR2 SVGAGI. The CDR3 runs to 13 residues. The CDR3 nucleotides read TGTGCCAGCAGTTACACGGGGGGCACTGAAGCTTTCTTT. Translation gives CASSYTGGTEAFF.

V gene TRBV5-6 combines with J gene TRBJ2-5; 8 nucleotides match TRBD1. V shed 3 bases, J shed 4 bases, and the junction held 11 bases outside the gene matches. CDR3 length: 16 residues. Germline V lookup: CDR1 SGHDT, CDR2 YYEEEE. This CDR3 is CASSYRQGPVPETQYF. CDR3 sequence (DNA): TGTGCCAGCAGCTACCGACAGGGGCCCGTGCCAGAGACCCAGTACTTC.

V gene TRBV5-6 combines with J gene TRBJ2-7; 10 nucleotides match TRBD1. The trim removed 3 bases at V and 2 bases at J, leaving 5 bases unmatched. The CDR3 has 15 amino acids. Germline CDR1 SGHDT, CDR2 YYEEEE. The CDR3 DNA is TGTGCCAGCAGCTGGGGGACAGGGGTGACCTACGAGCAGTACTTC. It encodes CASSWGTGVTYEQYF.